The 6 T cell receptor beta chains below all came from one sample that was sequenced in a study of T cells after yellow fever vaccination. In TCRdb, the 5' RACE reads were re-called with MiXCR into one record per CDR3 protein. The repertoire includes over 250,000 distinct CDR3 sequences, roughly 4.3% of them detected once, and about 22% sits in the top ten. The specimen comprised PBMCs, sampled 5 days after the yellow fever booster vaccination. The receptors were sampled from a man between 18 and 35 years old who received the YFV17D yellow fever vaccine.

This clonotype was observed many times. The chain combines TRBV5-4 with TRBJ2-3, with 10 bases that match TRBD2. This CDR3 contains 17 residues. Germline CDR1 SGHNT, CDR2 YYREEE (reference sequence). J was trimmed by 2 bases and V by 4 bases; bases with no gene match: 10. The CDR3 DNA is TGTGCCAGCAGCCCGAGGACTAGCGGCGTTTTCACAGATACGCAGTATTTT. As protein: CASSPRTSGVFTDTQYF.

This clonotype occurred many times. The chain is built from TRBV15 and TRBJ2-1; maybe TRBD1 (6 bases). Germline values: CDR1 LNHNV, CDR2 YYDKDF (reference sequence). The CDR3 has 15 amino acids. V lost 0 bases and J 6 bases, leaving 12 bases between the germline ends. The CDR3 protein is CATSRDRTAGNEQFF. CDR3 coding DNA: TGTGCCACCAGCAGAGATCGGACAGCAGGCAATGAGCAGTTCTTC.

The chain links TRBV9 to TRBJ1-1, with unresolved D. CDR1 SGDLS and CDR2 YYNGEE come from the germline V gene. Trimming removed 0 bases at V and 4 bases at J, with 13 bases between. The CDR3 contains 15 residues. The CDR3 nucleotides are TGTGCCAGCAGCGTAGGAGCCGAGACCCTCACTGAAGCTTTCTTT. This sequence encodes CASSVGAETLTEAFF.

The CDR3 region has the DNA TGTGCCAGCAGCTTCCTAGGCCAAGGGGTAACGGGTGGCTACACCTTC. The encoded protein is CASSFLGQGVTGGYTF. The chain recombines TRBV7-2 with TRBJ1-2; tentatively, D is TRBD1 (5 bases). Germline loops: CDR1 SGHTA, CDR2 FQGNSA. Trimming took off 3 bases at V and 7 bases at J, with 21 bases between the two ends. This CDR3 is built from 16 residues.

The chain recombines TRBV5-1 with TRBJ1-5; weak D call: TRBD1 (5 bases). The germline V gene encodes CDR1 SGHRS and CDR2 YFSETQ. V lost 0 bases and J 5 bases, leaving 9 bases between the germline ends. The CDR3 contains 14 residues. This CDR3 is CASSLGGTDQPQHF. CDR3 in DNA: TGCGCCAGCAGCTTGGGAGGGACCGATCAGCCCCAGCATTTT.

The chain has TRBV10-3 and TRBJ2-5; D possibly corresponds to TRBD2 (5 bases). Deletions cut 2 bases from V and 0 bases from J, with 13 bases between. CDR3 size: 16 residues. Germline V lookup: CDR1 ENHRY, CDR2 SYGVKD. Written as DNA, the CDR3 is TGTGCCATCAGTGAGCCGGGGAAAGAGTACCAAGAGACCCAGTACTTC. This gives the protein CAISEPGKEYQETQYF.